What follows are 10 T cell receptor beta chains derived from one specimen sequenced in a study of T cell clonotyping in hematopoietic cell transplantation. Repertoires were generated with immunoSEQ multiplex PCR, while TCRdb's copy carries only in-frame clones and drops some. The table includes 26,000 or so clones, under 97% detected once. The sequenced material came from peripheral blood mononuclear cells. All receptors derive from a man aged 45-65 years in good health. Some clones in this sample may be carry-over from other donors' samples.

The chain carries TRBV7-9 and TRBJ2-2; D uncertain. This CDR3 spans 14 amino acids. Trimming pared 0 bases from V and 6 bases from J, leaving 8 bases between. Germline-derived CDR1 and CDR2 are SEHNR and FQNEAQ (reference sequence). CDR3 protein: CASSLAEGSGELFF. The CDR3, as DNA: TGTGCCAGCAGCTTAGCGGAAGGGTCCGGGGAGCTGTTTTTT.

V is TRBV6-6 and J is TRBJ2-2; D may match TRBD1 or TRBD2 (5 bases each). Trimming cost V 0 bases and J 7 bases, with 15 bases left between them. The germline CDR1 and CDR2 sequences are MNHNY and SVGAGI (reference sequence). The length of the CDR3 is 16 residues. The CDR3 DNA follows: TGTGCCAGCAGTTACTCGAGGGGCGCCCATGGCGGGGAGCTGTTTTTT. Translated: CASSYSRGAHGGELFF.

This clone was detected once. The chain carries TRBV6-1 and TRBJ1-5; D uncertain. Germline V gene data show CDR1 as MNHNS and CDR2 as SASEGT. This CDR3 has 13 residues. Trimming took 2 bases from V and 6 from J, leaving 8 bases between them. The CDR3 is CASSERAIQPQHF. The CDR3 DNA sequence: TGTGCCAGCAGTGAAAGGGCGATTCAGCCCCAGCATTTT.

The chain links TRBV7-9 to TRBJ1-6, with D hard to call. The length of the CDR3 is 13 residues. CDR1 is SEHNR, CDR2 FQNEAQ, per germline (reference sequence). V dropped 6 bases and J dropped 10 bases, with 13 bases sitting between them. The CDR3 coding sequence is TGTGCCAGCAGACCTGTGAGGGCCTCACCCCTCCACTTT. Translating gives CASRPVRASPLHF.

The chain joins TRBV19 to TRBJ1-5; D call uncertain. The ends were cut back, 5 bases at V and 1 base at J, with 12 bases in the middle. Germline V gene data show CDR1 as LNHDA and CDR2 as SQIVND (reference sequence). The CDR3 length is 15 residues. The CDR3 DNA is TGTGCCAGTAGTCCAAGTGGACGAAGCAATCAGCCCCAGCATTTT. Encoded protein: CASSPSGRSNQPQHF. The complete variable domain, with remaining parts taken from reference TRBV19 and TRBJ1-5, reads DGGITQSPKYLFRKEGQNVTLSCEQNLNHDAMYWYRQDPGQGLRLIYYSQIVNDFQKGDIAEGYSVSREKKESFPLTVTSAQKNPTAFYLCASSPSGRSNQPQHFGDGTRLSIL.

J is TRBJ2-2 and V is TRBV10-2; TRBD2 agrees at 10 bases. Looked up from germline, CDR1 is WSHSY and CDR2 is SAAADI. Trimming took 8 bases from V and 4 from J; bases not matched to a gene: 7. The CDR3 is made up of 15 amino acids. The CDR3 loop reads CASGEGLAFTGELFF. DNA of the CDR3: TGCGCCAGCGGGGAGGGACTAGCGTTCACCGGGGAGCTGTTTTTT.

The chain carries TRBV6-5 and TRBJ1-6; D gene unclear. The CDR3 spans 15 residues. Germline V gene data show CDR1 as MNHEY and CDR2 as SVGAGI. V dropped 3 bases and J dropped 10 bases, with 16 bases sitting between them. The CDR3 nucleotides read TGTGCCAGCAGTTATCAATTACAGAGTCAATCACCCCTCCACTTT. It is translated as CASSYQLQSQSPLHF.

The chain uses TRBV30 and TRBJ1-4, with D possibly matching TRBD1 (6 bases). CDR3 length equals 15 residues. Trimming pared 4 bases from V and 2 bases from J, leaving 14 bases between. Germline CDR1 reads GTSNPN; CDR2 reads SVGIG (reference sequence). This CDR3 reads CAWTRGGTTNEKLFF. CDR3 DNA sequence: TGTGCCTGGACTAGGGGGGGGACGACTAATGAAAAACTGTTTTTT.

The chain links TRBV7-9 to TRBJ1-4, with no clear D. Per the germline V gene, CDR1 is SEHNR and CDR2 is FQNEAQ (reference sequence). V shed 5 bases and J shed 10 bases, with 20 bases lying between them. This CDR3 is built from 15 residues. The CDR3 DNA is TGTGCCAGCAGCCCAGCGGTAAGGGAGGACGGAAAACTGTTTTTT. Protein product: CASSPAVREDGKLFF.

This chain links TRBV28 with TRBJ1-6, with TRBD1 identical over 10 bases. V gave up 8 bases and J gave up 6 bases; unmatched junction bases: 7. CDR3 length: 15 residues. Per the germline V gene, CDR1 is MDHEN and CDR2 is SYDVKM. The CDR3: CASVFGTGVNSPLHF. CDR3 nucleotides: TGTGCCAGCGTCTTTGGGACAGGGGTTAATTCACCCCTCCACTTT.